This T cell receptor beta chain was found in a study of OX40 agonist ivuxolimab in advanced cancers. Germline V CDR1 and CDR2: ENHRY, SYGVKD. The CDR3 contains 13 residues. Trimming pared 8 bases from V and 1 base from J, leaving 10 bases between. TCRdb's table, derived via immunoSEQ multiplex PCR, lists solely in-frame clones and lacks some. Of about 80,000 clones listed, just under 85% are singletons. This specimen was CD4+ or CD8+ T cells sorted from blood, taken in a trial of the OX40 agonist ivuxolimab. The chain combines TRBV10-3 with TRBJ2-3; no clear D. This TCR was sampled from an adult with an advanced solid tumor such as melanoma, head and neck, liver or kidney cancer. CDR3 protein: CAISGRRTDTQYF. The CDR3 nucleotides read TGTGCCATCTCCGGCCGGCGCACAGATACGCAGTATTTT.